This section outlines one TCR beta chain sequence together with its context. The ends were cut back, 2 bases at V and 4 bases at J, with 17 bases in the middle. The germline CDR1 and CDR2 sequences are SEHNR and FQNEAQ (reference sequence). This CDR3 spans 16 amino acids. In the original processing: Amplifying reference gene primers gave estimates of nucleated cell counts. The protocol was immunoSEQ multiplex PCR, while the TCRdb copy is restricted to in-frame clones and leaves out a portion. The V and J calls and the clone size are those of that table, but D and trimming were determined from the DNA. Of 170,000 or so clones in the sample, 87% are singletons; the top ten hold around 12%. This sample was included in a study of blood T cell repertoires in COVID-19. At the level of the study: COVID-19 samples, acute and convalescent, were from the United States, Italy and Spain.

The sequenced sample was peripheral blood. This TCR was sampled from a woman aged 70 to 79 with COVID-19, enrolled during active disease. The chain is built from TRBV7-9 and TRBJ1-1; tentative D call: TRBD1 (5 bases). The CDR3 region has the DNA TGTGCCAGCAGCTTAAGTAACCCTGGAGGGGCCACTGAAGCTTTCTTT. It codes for CASSLSNPGGATEAFF.